The entry that follows covers one T cell receptor beta chain sequence. Its antigen is not known. This sample is part of a study of cytomegalovirus exposure and HLA in healthy donors. Study-wide background: From donors who were HLA-typed, an early data release held 81 million or so unique TCRs. The study's findings and limits: Common viral pathogens were later found to be apparently linked to several of the most significant clusters. The likely origin of a cluster of highly shared sequence variants was a sequencing artifact.

With 8 bases removed from V and 7 bases from J, the gap between germline ends came to 12 bases. The CDR3 sequence is 12 residues long. In germline, CDR1 is KGHSH, CDR2 LQKENI. This PCR relied on a set of 60 Vbeta primers and 13 Jbeta primers. This table comes from immunoSEQ multiplex PCR, and its TCRdb copy is limited to in-frame clones, with some not included. Found here are 150,000 to 200,000 clones, approximately 80% of them singletons; the top ten hold about 2.6%. This receptor was obtained from a female donor in good health and CMV-seronegative. J is TRBJ2-1 and V is TRBV18; D perhaps matches TRBD1 (6 bases). The sample taken for sequencing was PBMCs. This chain's CDR3 is CASALQGNEQFF. The CDR3 nucleotides are TGTGCCAGCGCCCTACAGGGAAATGAGCAGTTCTTC. Variable domain in full (rest from reference TRBV18 and TRBJ2-1): NAGVMQNPRHLVRRRGQEARLRCSPMKGHSHVYWYRQLPEEGLKFMVYLQKENIIDESGMPKERFSAEFPKEGPSILRIQQVVRGDSAAYFCASALQGNEQFFGPGTRLTVL.